This T cell receptor beta chain appears in the sequencing data of a study of blood T cell repertoires in COVID-19 (dated by TCRdb to 2018 to 2021). For the study in its entirety: Samples from collaborators originated in the United States, Italy and Spain and spanned both the acute and convalescent phases of COVID-19. The material from the prospective study consisted of cDNA or gDNA derived from T cells, B-cell-depleted T cells, or PBMCs. Deeply sampled blood TCRbeta repertoires from subjects exposed to, actively infected with, or recovered from COVID-19 were included in the dataset. The repertoires were made available in a free public database intended to serve as a resource for research on the immune response to SARS-CoV-2. The samples were drawn from the first 160 participants of the ongoing ImmuneRACE study and from 950 to 1,500 subjects provided by 6 global collaborators. Nearly every sample came with metadata listing a de-identified subject ID, COVID-19 status, age in years and sex. Where available, HLA class I and class II types were taken from metadata supplied by the sample provider and were not determined by assay-based typing.

Whole blood was collected in K2EDTA tubes by collaborating institutions according to the institutions' own protocols. For TCRbeta analysis, collaborator samples were shipped as frozen whole blood, as isolated PBMCs, or as DNA extracted from either sample type. TCRbeta CDR3 regions were amplified from genomic DNA using the immunoSEQ Assay, a bias-controlled multiplex PCR. The authors processed their data as follows. The number of nucleated cells in each sample was estimated from the amplification of reference gene primers within the assay. To quantify the absolute abundance of each unique TCRbeta CDR3 rearrangement, sequence reads were collapsed and filtered. For each sample, productive Simpson clonality was calculated as the square root of Simpson's diversity index over productive rearrangements. TCRdb mirrors the immuneACCESS table, restricted to in-frame sequences. Some clones are absent from its copies; in checked studies, under half trace to an unresolved V gene, and the reason for the others is unknown. V, J and clone size derive from that table, while D and trimming were established from the DNA sequence. This sample gives more than 150,000 clones in total; 90% to 95% of them show up just once. The ten largest clones add up to 0.53% of the sample.

Summary of the overall study and its limitations: Clinical and demographic metadata were provided uncurated, with the amount varying by source and participant.

V drops 5 bases and J drops 4 bases, leaving 15 bases in between. Measured from the cysteine to the phenylalanine, the CDR3 is 14 residues long. The entry retains the CDR3 DNA only, 42 bases that are in frame from base 1. Based on the germline V gene (reference sequence), the CDR1 and CDR2 sequences are LNHDA and SQIVND. This clone was counted only a few times. No antigen is known for it. Base qualities are not at hand, and no much larger clone is one base apart. Specimen: peripheral blood. The chain couples TRBV19 to TRBJ2-7; TRBD2 is a weak D gene call, 6 bases matching. This TCR was recovered from a man in his fifties or sixties with acute or convalescent COVID-19. The bases are TGTGCCAGTAGTTCCGGTACGGGGAGGTACGAGCAGTACTTC. Translation gives CASSSGTGRYEQYF. This CDR3, with the reference TRBV19 and TRBJ2-7 proteins standing in past its ends, gives the full variable domain DGGITQSPKYLFRKEGQNVTLSCEQNLNHDAMYWYRQDPGQGLRLIYYSQIVNDFQKGDIAEGYSVSREKKESFPLTVTSAQKNPTAFYLCASSSGTGRYEQYFGPGTRLTVT.